The T cell receptor beta chain described here comes from a study of tumor-infiltrating lymphocytes in primary liver carcinoma. The study extracted blood RNA from unsorted whole blood and also extracted germline DNA. The germline V and J ends were trimmed by 3 bases and 5 bases, with 13 bases remaining between them. The CDR3 totals 14 residues. Germline V CDR1 and CDR2: ENHRY, SYGVKD. This clonotype is a singleton in its sample. The target antigen is unknown. This may stem from a read error, because a much larger clone lies one nucleotide away. Whole-study findings and limits: Between tumor regions, pairs overlapped more than tumor-adjacent and tumor-blood pairs did. The use of bulk unsorted samples meant that CD4+ and CD8+ repertoires were not compared.

The investigators made TCR beta cDNA from roughly 0.55 ug total RNA, using a constant-region primer. The TCR beta library was amplified through three nested multiplex PCR rounds in a modified ARM-PCR procedure. TRBV1-TRBV30 forward primers paired with a C-beta reverse primer drove the first two PCR rounds, about 11 cycles each. In TCRdb, the multiplex PCR reads were re-called with MiXCR into one record per CDR3 protein. The sample has 300,000 to 350,000 distinct CDR3 sequences, approximately 65% seen once. This sequence joins TRBV10-3 and TRBJ2-5, with D perhaps matching TRBD1 (6 bases). Specimen: peripheral blood. This receptor was obtained from a middle-aged man with primary liver carcinoma and hepatitis B virus infection. The CDR3 nucleotides read TGTGCCATCAGTGAATCAGGGGCCCATGAGACCCAGTACTTC. Translating it yields CAISESGAHETQYF.